This T cell receptor beta chain was recorded in a study of T cells in Graves' hyperthyroidism and ophthalmopathy. RNA transcripts were the template for amplifying TCR beta CDR3 regions. Carried out on the TCR CDR3, a first-round RT-PCR used the HTBI primer set. TCRdb processed the multiplex PCR reads anew with MiXCR; each CDR3 protein has one entry. This sample has roughly 740,000 distinct CDR3 sequences; roughly 15% occur once, and the top ten carry approximately 8%. The authors deemed Graves' hyperthyroidism stable absent ophthalmopathy progression within 18 months. Hyperthyroidism was newly diagnosed in patients aged 18 to 65 (duration under 2 months). Exclusions: uncontrolled infection, other autoimmune disease, pregnancy, lactation. Diagnoses were established using clinical symptoms, serum thyroxine and TRAb, thyroid ultrasound and orbital computed tomography. This clonotype was found a few times.

Trimming removed 1 base from V and 9 bases from J, with 16 bases in between. This CDR3 is 16 amino acids long. Germline V lookup: CDR1 LGHDT, CDR2 YNNKEL (reference sequence). The sequencing input was blood. The genes are TRBV3-1 and TRBJ1-6, with D tentatively TRBD1 (6 bases). The source is a man between 18 and 35 years old with Graves' hyperthyroidism. CDR3 bases: TGTGCCAGCAGCCAAGCATTGATCAGGGGTTCTTCACCCCTCCACTTT. Residues: CASSQALIRGSSPLHF.